These 2 T cell receptor beta chains originate from one sample sequenced in a study of immune heterogeneity within non-small cell lung tumors. Template material for each sample was 550 to 700 ng of bulk tumor genomic DNA. Several widely spaced biopsies per primary tumor were taken during surgery. Curative surgery was undertaken by patients, who had untreated, newly diagnosed non-small cell lung cancer. Multiplex PCR amplified the TCR beta CDR3 region. Its first round ran for around 10 cycles with 32 V and 13 J primers. TCRdb independently ran MiXCR on the multiplex PCR reads; one entry per CDR3 protein. This sample yields roughly 2,000 distinct CDR3 sequences, of which about 22% are seen a single time; 8.9% belongs to the top ten. Specimen: lung tumor tissue. The receptors were sampled from a woman in her fifties or sixties with non-small cell lung cancer.

This clonotype is labeled as large. This chain joins TRBV20-1 and TRBJ2-7; maybe TRBD1 (6 bases). V dropped 5 bases and J dropped 0 bases, with 8 bases sitting between them. Germline V lookup: CDR1 DFQATT, CDR2 SNEGSKA (reference sequence). The CDR3 length is 12 residues. The CDR3 loop is CSAWDNSYEQYF. CDR3 coding DNA: TGCAGTGCTTGGGACAACTCCTACGAGCAGTACTTC.

Relative to its sample, this clonotype is medium-sized. This chain uses TRBV28 with TRBJ1-1; D is uncertain. Trimming pared 3 bases from V and 4 bases from J, leaving 12 bases between. Germline V CDR1 and CDR2: MDHEN, SYDVKM. The CDR3 is 14 amino acids. CDR3 region: CASSFPPQATEAFF. Here the CDR3 DNA reads TGTGCCAGCAGTTTTCCCCCACAAGCCACTGAAGCTTTCTTT.